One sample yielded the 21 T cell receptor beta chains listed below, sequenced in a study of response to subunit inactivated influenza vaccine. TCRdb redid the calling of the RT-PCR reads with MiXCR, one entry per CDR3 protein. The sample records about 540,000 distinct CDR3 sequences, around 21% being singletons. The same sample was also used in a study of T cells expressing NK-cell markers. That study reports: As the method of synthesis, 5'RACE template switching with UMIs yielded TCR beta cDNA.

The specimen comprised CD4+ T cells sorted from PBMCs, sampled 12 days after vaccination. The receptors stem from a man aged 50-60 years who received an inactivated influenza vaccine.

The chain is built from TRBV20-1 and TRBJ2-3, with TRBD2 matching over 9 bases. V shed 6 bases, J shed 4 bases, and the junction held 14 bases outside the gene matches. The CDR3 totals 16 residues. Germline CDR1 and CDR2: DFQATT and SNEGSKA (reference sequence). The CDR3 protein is CSASFTSGQTPDTQYF. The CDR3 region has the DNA TGCAGTGCAAGTTTTACTAGCGGGCAAACCCCAGATACGCAGTATTTT.

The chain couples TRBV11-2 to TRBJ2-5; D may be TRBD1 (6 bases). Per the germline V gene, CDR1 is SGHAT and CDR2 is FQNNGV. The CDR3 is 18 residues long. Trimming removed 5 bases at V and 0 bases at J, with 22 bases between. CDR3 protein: CASSERGFGRRNQETQYF. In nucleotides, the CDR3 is TGTGCCAGCAGCGAGAGGGGGTTCGGCAGGAGGAACCAAGAGACCCAGTACTTC.

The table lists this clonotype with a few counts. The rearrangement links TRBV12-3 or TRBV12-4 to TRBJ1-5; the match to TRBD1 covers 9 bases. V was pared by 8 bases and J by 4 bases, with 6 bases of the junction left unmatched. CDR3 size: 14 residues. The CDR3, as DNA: TGTGCCAGCGGTGGACAGGGGTTTAATCAGCCCCAGCATTTT. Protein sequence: CASGGQGFNQPQHF.

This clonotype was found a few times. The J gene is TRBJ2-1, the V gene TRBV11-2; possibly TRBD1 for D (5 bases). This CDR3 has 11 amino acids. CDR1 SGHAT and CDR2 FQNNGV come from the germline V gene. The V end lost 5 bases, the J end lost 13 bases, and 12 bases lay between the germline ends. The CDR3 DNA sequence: TGTGCCAGCAGCCTAGGACACCTACAGTTCTTC. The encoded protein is CASSLGHLQFF.

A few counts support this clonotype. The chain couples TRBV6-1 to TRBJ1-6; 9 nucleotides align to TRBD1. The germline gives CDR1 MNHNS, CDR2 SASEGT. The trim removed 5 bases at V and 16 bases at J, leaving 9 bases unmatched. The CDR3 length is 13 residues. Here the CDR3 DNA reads TGTGCCAGCAGTCGTCCCCCGGGACAGGGACTCCACTTT. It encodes CASSRPPGQGLHF.

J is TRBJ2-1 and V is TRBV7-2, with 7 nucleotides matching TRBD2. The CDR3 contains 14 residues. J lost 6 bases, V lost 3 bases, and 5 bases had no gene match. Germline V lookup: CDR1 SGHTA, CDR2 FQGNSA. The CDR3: CASSLGLRSNEQFF. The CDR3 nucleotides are TGTGCCAGCAGCTTGGGACTAAGGTCCAATGAGCAGTTCTTC.

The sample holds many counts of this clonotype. The CDR3 DNA follows: TGTGCCAGCAGTTTATGGCAGGACAACTCCTACGAGCAGTACTTC. This codes for CASSLWQDNSYEQYF. The chain combines TRBV28 with TRBJ2-7; tentative D call: TRBD1 (5 bases). The CDR3 has 15 amino acids. The V end was cut by 0 bases, the J end by 0 bases, with 9 bases between. Germline V gene sequence: CDR1 MDHEN, CDR2 SYDVKM.

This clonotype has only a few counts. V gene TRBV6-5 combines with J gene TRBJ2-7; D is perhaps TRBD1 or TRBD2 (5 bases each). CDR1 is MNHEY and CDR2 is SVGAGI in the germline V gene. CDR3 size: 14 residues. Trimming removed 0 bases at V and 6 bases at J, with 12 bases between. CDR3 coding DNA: TGTGCCAGCAGTTACTCGTTGGGACGAAGCGAGCAGTACTTC. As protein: CASSYSLGRSEQYF.

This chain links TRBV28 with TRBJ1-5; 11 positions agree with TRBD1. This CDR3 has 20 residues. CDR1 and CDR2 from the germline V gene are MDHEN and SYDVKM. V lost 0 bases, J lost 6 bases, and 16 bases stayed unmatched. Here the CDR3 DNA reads TGTGCCAGCAGTTTATGGTTCGGGACAGGGGGATCCTTTGGGGCTCAGCCCCAGCATTTT. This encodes CASSLWFGTGGSFGAQPQHF.

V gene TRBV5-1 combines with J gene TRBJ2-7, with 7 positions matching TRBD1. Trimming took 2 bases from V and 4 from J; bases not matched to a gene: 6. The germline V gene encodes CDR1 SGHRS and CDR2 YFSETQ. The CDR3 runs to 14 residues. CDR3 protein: CASSLQGIEYEQYF. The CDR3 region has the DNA TGCGCCAGCAGCTTACAGGGGATCGAATACGAGCAGTACTTC.

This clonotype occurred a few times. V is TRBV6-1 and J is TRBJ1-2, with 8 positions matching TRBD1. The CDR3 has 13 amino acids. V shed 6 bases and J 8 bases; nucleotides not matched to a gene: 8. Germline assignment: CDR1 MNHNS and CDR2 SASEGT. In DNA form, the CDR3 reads TGTGCCAGCAGCCGACAGGGGATTGGCGGCTACACCTTC. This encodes CASSRQGIGGYTF.

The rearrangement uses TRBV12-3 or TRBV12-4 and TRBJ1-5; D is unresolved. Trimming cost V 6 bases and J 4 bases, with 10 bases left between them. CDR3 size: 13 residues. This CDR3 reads CASSLRENQPQHF. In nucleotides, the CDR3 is TGTGCCAGCAGCTTACGGGAGAATCAGCCCCAGCATTTT.

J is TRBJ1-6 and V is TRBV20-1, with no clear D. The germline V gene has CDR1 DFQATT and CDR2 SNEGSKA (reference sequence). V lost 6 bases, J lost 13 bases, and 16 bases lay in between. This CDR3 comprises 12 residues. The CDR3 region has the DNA TGCAGTGCCAGAAGGCCTGACGGGCCCCTCCACTTT. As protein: CSARRPDGPLHF.

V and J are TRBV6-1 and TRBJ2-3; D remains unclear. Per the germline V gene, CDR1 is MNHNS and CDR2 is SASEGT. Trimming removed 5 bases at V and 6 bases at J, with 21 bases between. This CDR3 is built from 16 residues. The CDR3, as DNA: TGTGCCAGCAGTACCTACGGGTTGACACACATCGATACGCAGTATTTT. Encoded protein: CASSTYGLTHIDTQYF.

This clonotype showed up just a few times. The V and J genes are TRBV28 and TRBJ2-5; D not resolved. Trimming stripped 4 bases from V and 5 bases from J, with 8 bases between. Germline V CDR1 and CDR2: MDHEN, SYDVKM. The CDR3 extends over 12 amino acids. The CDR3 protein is CASSSMYETQYF. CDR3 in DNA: TGTGCCAGCAGTTCTATGTACGAGACCCAGTACTTC.

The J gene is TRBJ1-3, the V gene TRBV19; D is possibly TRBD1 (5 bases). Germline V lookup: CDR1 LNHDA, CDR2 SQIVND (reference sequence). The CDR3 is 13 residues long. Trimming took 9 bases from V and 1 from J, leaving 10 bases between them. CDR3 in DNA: TGTGCCAGCAGCAGGGTGTCTGGAAACACCATATATTTT. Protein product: CASSRVSGNTIYF.

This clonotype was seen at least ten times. This CDR3 is CASSLISGNSSYEQYF. The CDR3 DNA reads TGTGCCAGCAGTTTAATTTCAGGGAACTCCTCCTACGAGCAGTACTTC. The V gene is TRBV12-3 or TRBV12-4, the J gene TRBJ2-7; the D gene is possibly TRBD1 (5 bases). The CDR3 contains 16 residues. Trimming took off 2 bases at V and 0 bases at J, with 14 bases between the two ends.

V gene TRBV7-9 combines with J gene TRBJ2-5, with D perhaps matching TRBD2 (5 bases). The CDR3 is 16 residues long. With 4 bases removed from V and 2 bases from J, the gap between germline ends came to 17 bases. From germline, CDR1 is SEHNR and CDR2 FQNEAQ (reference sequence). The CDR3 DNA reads TGTGCCAGCAGCTCACTCGCGACTATCATTCAAGAGACCCAGTACTTC. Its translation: CASSSLATIIQETQYF.

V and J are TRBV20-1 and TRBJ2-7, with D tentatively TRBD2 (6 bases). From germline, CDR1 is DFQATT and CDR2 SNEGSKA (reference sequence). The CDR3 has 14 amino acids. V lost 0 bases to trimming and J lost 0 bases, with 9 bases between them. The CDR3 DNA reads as TGCAGTGCTAGAGAGGGCGGGATCTCCTACGAGCAGTACTTC. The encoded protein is CSAREGGISYEQYF.

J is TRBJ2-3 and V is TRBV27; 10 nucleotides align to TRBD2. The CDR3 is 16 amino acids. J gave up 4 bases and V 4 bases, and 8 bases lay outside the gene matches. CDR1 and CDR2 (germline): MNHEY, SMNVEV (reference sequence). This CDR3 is CASSSDLLAGADTQYF. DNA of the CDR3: TGTGCCAGCAGTTCGGACCTTCTAGCGGGAGCAGATACGCAGTATTTT.

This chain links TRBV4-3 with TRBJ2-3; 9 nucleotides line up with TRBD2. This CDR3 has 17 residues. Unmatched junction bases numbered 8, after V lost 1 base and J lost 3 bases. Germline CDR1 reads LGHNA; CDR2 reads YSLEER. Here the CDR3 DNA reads TGCGCCAGCAGCCAAGGGGTAGCGGGAGCAAGGACAGATACGCAGTATTTT. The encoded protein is CASSQGVAGARTDTQYF.